The 14 T cell receptor beta chains below all came from one sample that was sequenced in a study of blood T cells in healthy people across ages. A second PCR, run for roughly 7 to 12 cycles, used a sample-barcoded 5' primer plus a J-beta primer mix. Each CDR3 protein is one row after TCRdb ran MiXCR on the 5' RACE reads. This sample has roughly 1,700,000 distinct CDR3 sequences, with 28% found just once. The specimen was blood. Receptors originate from a woman aged 25 to 45 in good health.

This clonotype was detected a few times. The chain links TRBV5-6 to TRBJ1-2; 9 nucleotides align to TRBD1. Germline V CDR1 and CDR2: SGHDT, YYEEEE. V lost 6 bases to trimming and J lost 6 bases; unmatched junction nucleotides: 9. The CDR3 is 14 residues long. The CDR3 reads CASTAGDRVHGYTF. The CDR3 DNA reads TGTGCCAGCACCGCCGGGGACAGGGTGCATGGCTACACCTTC.

This clonotype was seen only a few times. One junction end disagrees with the germline gene, perhaps due to a read error. The chain couples TRBV20-1 to TRBJ1-1, with D hard to call. This CDR3 has 15 amino acids. In germline, CDR1 is DFQATT, CDR2 SNEGSKA (reference sequence). The CDR3 is CSARRLEVLNTEAFF. The CDR3 nucleotides are TGCAGTGCTAGAAGACTCGAGGTCCTGAATACTGAAGCTTTCTTT.

There are many counts of this clonotype. One end of the junction does not line up with germline, which may come from a read error. The rearrangement uses TRBV29-1 and TRBJ2-1; 7 nucleotides align to TRBD2. The V gene's germline CDR1 is SQVTM and CDR2 ANQGSEA. This CDR3 comprises 13 residues. For the CDR3, the DNA is TGCAGCTTAACTAGCGCTTATTACAATGAACAGTTCTTC. This encodes CSLTSAYYNEQFF.

This clonotype has a handful of counts. The rearrangement uses TRBV9 and TRBJ2-7; 7 bases agree with TRBD2. Looked up from germline, CDR1 is SGDLS and CDR2 is YYNGEE. The CDR3 length is 15 residues. V shed 4 bases and J 2 bases; nucleotides not matched to a gene: 9. Written as DNA, the CDR3 is TGTGCCAGCAGCCCGACGGGGAGGGAGCCCTACGAGCAGTACTTC. This sequence encodes CASSPTGREPYEQYF.

The chain links TRBV5-6 to TRBJ2-1, with TRBD2 matching over 7 bases. Trimming removed 3 bases from V and 5 bases from J; junction bases left unmatched: 5. CDR1 SGHDT and CDR2 YYEEEE come from the germline V gene. The CDR3 sequence is 14 residues long. The CDR3 reads CASSWGAGNNEQFF. CDR3 in DNA: TGTGCCAGCAGCTGGGGAGCGGGGAACAATGAGCAGTTCTTC.

Only a few counts were recorded for this clonotype. V usage is TRBV7-9 and J usage is TRBJ1-1; TRBD1 agrees at 8 bases. The CDR3 is made up of 14 amino acids. Germline-derived CDR1 and CDR2 are SEHNR and FQNEAQ (reference sequence). The trim removed 5 bases at V and 8 bases at J, leaving 10 bases unmatched. In nucleotides, the CDR3 is TGTGCCAGCAGCCACACCCAGGGGGCCTTGGAAGCTTTCTTT. It is translated as CASSHTQGALEAFF.

This clonotype was seen only a few times. The chain links TRBV6-4 to TRBJ1-6; D unresolved. The V gene's germline CDR1 is MRHNA and CDR2 SNTAGT. CDR3 length: 11 residues. V lost 3 bases to trimming and J lost 14 bases, with 8 bases between them. CDR3 sequence reads: CASSEWAALHF. Here the CDR3 DNA reads TGTGCCAGCAGTGAATGGGCGGCCCTCCACTTT.

The chain carries TRBV11-2 and TRBJ2-7, with 12 positions matching TRBD2. The CDR3 totals 15 residues. Germline V gene sequence: CDR1 SGHAT, CDR2 FQNNGV. V shed 5 bases, J shed 2 bases, and the junction held 4 bases outside the gene matches. The CDR3 bases are TGTGCCAGCAGCAAACTAGCGGGGGGTGCCTACGAGCAGTACTTC. This gives the protein CASSKLAGGAYEQYF.

This clonotype was recorded a few times. The CDR3 here is CASSWQSDEQFF. CDR3 DNA sequence: TGTGCCAGCAGTTGGCAATCGGATGAGCAGTTCTTC. The V and J genes are TRBV6-2 or TRBV6-3 and TRBJ2-1; no firm D call. Trimming took off 4 bases at V and 8 bases at J, with 9 bases between the two ends. The CDR3 totals 12 residues. Germline-derived CDR1 and CDR2 are MNHEY and SVGEGT.

This chain uses TRBV19 with TRBJ2-7, with D maybe TRBD2 (5 bases). V was clipped by 5 bases and J by 1 base, with 18 bases between them. The CDR3 is 16 residues long. Germline V lookup: CDR1 LNHDA, CDR2 SQIVND (reference sequence). The CDR3 sequence is CASSPSVGRGSYEQYF. The CDR3 nucleotides are TGTGCCAGTAGTCCTTCGGTCGGACGAGGGTCCTACGAGCAGTACTTC.

This clonotype was counted at least ten times. This rearrangement joins TRBV18 to TRBJ2-1, with TRBD1 matching over 9 bases. Germline V gene sequence: CDR1 KGHSH, CDR2 LQKENI. J was trimmed by 6 bases and V by 6 bases; bases with no gene match: 6. The CDR3 has 14 amino acids. The CDR3 bases are TGTGCCAGCTCCCCAGGACAGGGGACCAATGAGCAGTTCTTC. Translated, it gives CASSPGQGTNEQFF.

This clonotype was observed a handful of times. The chain carries TRBV27 and TRBJ2-7, with D possibly TRBD2 on 5 matching bases. The CDR3 spans 14 residues. Germline CDR1 and CDR2: MNHEY and SMNVEV (reference sequence). With 2 bases removed from V and 5 bases from J, the gap between germline ends came to 13 bases. The CDR3 nucleotides are TGTGCCAGCAGTTTAGGGCCCACTAGAGACGAGCAGTACTTC. Protein product: CASSLGPTRDEQYF.

A word on this clonotype: Given a much more abundant clone one base away, this may be a read error. This CDR3 reads CASCQSQGDQPQHF. The CDR3 region has the DNA TGCGCCAGCTGCCAAAGCCAGGGTGATCAGCCCCAGCATTTT. The rearrangement joins TRBV4-1 to TRBJ1-5, with D possibly matching TRBD1 (5 bases). Germline values: CDR1 MGHRA, CDR2 YSYEKL. CDR3 size: 14 residues.

A few counts support this clonotype. V is TRBV7-9 and J is TRBJ2-3; maybe TRBD2 (5 bases). The CDR3 is made up of 13 amino acids. The V end lost 6 bases, the J end lost 7 bases, and 14 bases lay between the germline ends. The germline CDR1 and CDR2 sequences are SEHNR and FQNEAQ (reference sequence). This CDR3 reads CASRPGSRNTQYF. The CDR3 DNA sequence: TGTGCCAGCAGACCGGGGTCTCGAAATACGCAGTATTTT.